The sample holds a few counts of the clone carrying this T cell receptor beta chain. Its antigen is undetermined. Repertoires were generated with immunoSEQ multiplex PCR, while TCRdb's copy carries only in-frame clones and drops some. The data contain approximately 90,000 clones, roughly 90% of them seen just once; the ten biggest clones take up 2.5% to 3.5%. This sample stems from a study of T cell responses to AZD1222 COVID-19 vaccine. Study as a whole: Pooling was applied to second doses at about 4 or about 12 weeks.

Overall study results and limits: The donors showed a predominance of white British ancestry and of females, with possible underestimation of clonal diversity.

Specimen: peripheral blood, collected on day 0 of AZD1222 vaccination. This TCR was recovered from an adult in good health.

As DNA, the CDR3 is TGTGCCAGCAGTACAGCTAATCAGCCCCAGCATTTT. Translated, it gives CASSTANQPQHF. The J gene is TRBJ1-5, the V gene TRBV27, with D unclear. Germline CDR1 is MNHEY and CDR2 is SMNVEV (reference sequence). This CDR3 is built from 12 residues. V lost 5 bases and J 4 bases, leaving 6 bases between the germline ends.